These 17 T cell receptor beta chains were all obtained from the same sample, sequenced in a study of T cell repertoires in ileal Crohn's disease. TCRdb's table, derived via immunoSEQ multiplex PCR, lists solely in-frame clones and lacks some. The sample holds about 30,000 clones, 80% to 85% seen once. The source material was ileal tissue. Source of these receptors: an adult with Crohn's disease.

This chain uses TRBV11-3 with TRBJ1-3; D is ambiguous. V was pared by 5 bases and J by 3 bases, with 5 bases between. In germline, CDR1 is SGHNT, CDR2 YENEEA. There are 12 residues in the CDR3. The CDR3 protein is CASSADGNTIYF. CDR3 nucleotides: TGTGCCAGCAGCGCAGATGGAAACACCATATATTTT. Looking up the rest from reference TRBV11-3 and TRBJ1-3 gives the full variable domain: EAGVVQSPRYKIIEKKQPVAFWCNPISGHNTLYWYLQNLGQGPELLIRYENEEAVDDSQLPKDRFSAERLKGVDSTLKIQPAELGDSAVYLCASSADGNTIYFGEGSWLTVV.

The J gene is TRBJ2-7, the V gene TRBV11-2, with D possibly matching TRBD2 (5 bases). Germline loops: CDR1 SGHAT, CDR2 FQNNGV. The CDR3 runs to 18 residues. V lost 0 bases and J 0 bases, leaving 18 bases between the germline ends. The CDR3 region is CASSLDLFDYQSSYEQYF. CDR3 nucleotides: TGTGCCAGCAGCTTAGATTTATTTGACTACCAAAGCTCCTACGAGCAGTACTTC.

CDR3 loop: CASSQDSGFGNTIYF. The CDR3 DNA reads TGCGCCAGCAGCCAAGATTCAGGGTTCGGAAACACCATATATTTT. V and J are TRBV4-3 and TRBJ1-3; maybe TRBD1 (5 bases). Deletions cut 0 bases from V and 4 bases from J, with 10 bases between. Germline assignment: CDR1 LGHNA and CDR2 YSLEER. The CDR3 contains 15 residues.

The CDR3 nucleotides are TGTGCCAGCGCTCTCCACAGCTACGAGCAGTACTTC. This translates into CASALHSYEQYF. J is TRBJ2-7 and V is TRBV11-2; D gene ambiguous. Germline CDR1 SGHAT, CDR2 FQNNGV. The CDR3 is made up of 12 amino acids. The V and J ends lost 8 bases and 3 bases respectively, with 11 bases between them.

The CDR3 region is CASSSIGQGVDYEQYF. The CDR3 DNA is TGCGCCAGCAGCTCAATAGGACAGGGGGTAGACTACGAGCAGTACTTC. V and J are TRBV5-1 and TRBJ2-7; 10 nucleotides line up with TRBD1. This CDR3 comprises 16 residues. V was pared by 3 bases and J by 3 bases, with 9 bases of the junction left unmatched. Germline CDR1 reads SGHRS; CDR2 reads YFSETQ.

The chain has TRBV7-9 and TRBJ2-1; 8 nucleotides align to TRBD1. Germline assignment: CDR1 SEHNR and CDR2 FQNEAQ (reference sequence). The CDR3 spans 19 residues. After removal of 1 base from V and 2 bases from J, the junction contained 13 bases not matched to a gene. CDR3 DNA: TGTGCCAGCAGCTTAGAGGATTTCTCGTGGACAGGGACCTACAATGAGCAGTTCTTC. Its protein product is CASSLEDFSWTGTYNEQFF.

CDR3 sequence (DNA): TGTGCCAGCAGTTATTATACCACGGGGAACACTGAAGCTTTCTTT. Translating gives CASSYYTTGNTEAFF. This chain uses TRBV6-5 with TRBJ1-1; D is unresolved. Germline CDR1 and CDR2: MNHEY and SVGAGI. The length of the CDR3 is 15 residues. Between the trimmed V and J ends, which lost 3 bases and 1 base, there was a span of 12 bases.

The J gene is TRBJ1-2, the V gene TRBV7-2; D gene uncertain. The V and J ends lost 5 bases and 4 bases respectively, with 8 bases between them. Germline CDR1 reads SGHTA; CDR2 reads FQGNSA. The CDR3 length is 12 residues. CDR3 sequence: CASSLRLYGYTF. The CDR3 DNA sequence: TGTGCCAGCAGCCTCCGACTCTATGGCTACACCTTC.

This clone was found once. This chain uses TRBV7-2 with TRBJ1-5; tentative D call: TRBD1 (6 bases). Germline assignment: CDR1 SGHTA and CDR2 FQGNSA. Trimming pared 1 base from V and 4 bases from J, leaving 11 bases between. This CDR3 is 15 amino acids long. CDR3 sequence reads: CASSLVAGVNQPQHF. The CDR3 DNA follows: TGTGCCAGCAGCTTAGTGGCAGGGGTAAATCAGCCCCAGCATTTT. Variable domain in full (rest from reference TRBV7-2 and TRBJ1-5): GAGVSQSPSNKVTEKGKDVELRCDPISGHTALYWYRQSLGQGLEFLIYFQGNSAPDKSGLPSDRFSAERTGGSVSTLTIQRTQQEDSAVYLCASSLVAGVNQPQHFGDGTRLSIL.

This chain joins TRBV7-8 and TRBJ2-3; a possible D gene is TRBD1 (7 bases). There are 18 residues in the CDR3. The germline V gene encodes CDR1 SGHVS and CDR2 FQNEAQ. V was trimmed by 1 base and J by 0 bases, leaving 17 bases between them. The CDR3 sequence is CASSLEAGGGLSTDTQYF. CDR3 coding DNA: TGTGCCAGCAGCTTAGAGGCAGGGGGAGGCCTTAGCACAGATACGCAGTATTTT. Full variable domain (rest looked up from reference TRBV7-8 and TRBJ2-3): GAGVSQSPRYKVAKRGQDVALRCDPISGHVSLFWYQQALGQGPEFLTYFQNEAQLDKSGLPSDRFFAERPEGSVSTLKIQRTQQEDSAVYLCASSLEAGGGLSTDTQYFGPGTRLTVL.

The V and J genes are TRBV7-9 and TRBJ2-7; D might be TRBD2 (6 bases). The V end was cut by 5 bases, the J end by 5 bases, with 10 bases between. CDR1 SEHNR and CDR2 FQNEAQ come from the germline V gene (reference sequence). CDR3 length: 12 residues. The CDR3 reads CASSLGLNEQYF. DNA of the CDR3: TGTGCCAGCAGCCTTGGACTAAACGAGCAGTACTTC.

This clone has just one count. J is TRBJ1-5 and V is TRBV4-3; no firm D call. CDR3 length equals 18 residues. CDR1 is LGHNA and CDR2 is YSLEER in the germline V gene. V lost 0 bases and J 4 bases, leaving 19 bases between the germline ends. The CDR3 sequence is CASSQDSAGGWGNQPQHF. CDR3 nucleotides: TGCGCCAGCAGCCAAGATAGTGCAGGAGGTTGGGGTAATCAGCCCCAGCATTTT.

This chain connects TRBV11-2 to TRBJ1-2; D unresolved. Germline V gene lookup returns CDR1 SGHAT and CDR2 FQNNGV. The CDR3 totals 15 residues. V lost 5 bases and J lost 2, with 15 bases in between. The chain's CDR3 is CASSETSGSNYGYTF. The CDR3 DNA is TGTGCCAGCAGCGAGACCTCGGGGTCCAACTATGGCTACACCTTC. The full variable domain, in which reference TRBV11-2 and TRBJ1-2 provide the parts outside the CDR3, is EAGVAQSPRYKIIEKRQSVAFWCNPISGHATLYWYQQILGQGPKLLIQFQNNGVVDDSQLPKDRFSAERLKGVDSTLKIQPAKLEDSAVYLCASSETSGSNYGYTFGSGTRLTVV.

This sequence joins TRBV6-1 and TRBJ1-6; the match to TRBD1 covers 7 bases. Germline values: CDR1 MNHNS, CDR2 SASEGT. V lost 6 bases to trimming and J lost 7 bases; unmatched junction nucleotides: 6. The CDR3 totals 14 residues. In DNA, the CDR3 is TGTGCCAGCAGACCGACAGGGTCGAATTCACCCCTCCACTTT. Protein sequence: CASRPTGSNSPLHF.

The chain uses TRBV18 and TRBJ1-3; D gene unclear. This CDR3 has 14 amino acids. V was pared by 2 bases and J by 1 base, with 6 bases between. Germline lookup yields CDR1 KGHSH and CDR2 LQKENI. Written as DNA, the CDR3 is TGTGCCAGCTCACCAGGGAGGTCTGGAAACACCATATATTTT. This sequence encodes CASSPGRSGNTIYF.

The CDR3 DNA is TGTGCCAGCAGCCCTCTGCAGGGACAAGAGACCCAGTACTTC. Protein: CASSPLQGQETQYF. This chain uses TRBV9 with TRBJ2-5; tentatively, D is TRBD1 (5 bases). Germline CDR1 SGDLS, CDR2 YYNGEE. V was pared by 4 bases and J by 2 bases, with 12 bases between. This CDR3 has 14 amino acids.

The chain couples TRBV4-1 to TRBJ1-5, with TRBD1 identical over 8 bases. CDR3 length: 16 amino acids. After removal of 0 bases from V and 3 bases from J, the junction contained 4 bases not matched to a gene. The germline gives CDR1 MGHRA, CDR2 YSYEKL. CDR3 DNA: TGCGCCAGCAGCCAAGATCCGGGACAGGCCAATCAGCCCCAGCATTTT. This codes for CASSQDPGQANQPQHF.